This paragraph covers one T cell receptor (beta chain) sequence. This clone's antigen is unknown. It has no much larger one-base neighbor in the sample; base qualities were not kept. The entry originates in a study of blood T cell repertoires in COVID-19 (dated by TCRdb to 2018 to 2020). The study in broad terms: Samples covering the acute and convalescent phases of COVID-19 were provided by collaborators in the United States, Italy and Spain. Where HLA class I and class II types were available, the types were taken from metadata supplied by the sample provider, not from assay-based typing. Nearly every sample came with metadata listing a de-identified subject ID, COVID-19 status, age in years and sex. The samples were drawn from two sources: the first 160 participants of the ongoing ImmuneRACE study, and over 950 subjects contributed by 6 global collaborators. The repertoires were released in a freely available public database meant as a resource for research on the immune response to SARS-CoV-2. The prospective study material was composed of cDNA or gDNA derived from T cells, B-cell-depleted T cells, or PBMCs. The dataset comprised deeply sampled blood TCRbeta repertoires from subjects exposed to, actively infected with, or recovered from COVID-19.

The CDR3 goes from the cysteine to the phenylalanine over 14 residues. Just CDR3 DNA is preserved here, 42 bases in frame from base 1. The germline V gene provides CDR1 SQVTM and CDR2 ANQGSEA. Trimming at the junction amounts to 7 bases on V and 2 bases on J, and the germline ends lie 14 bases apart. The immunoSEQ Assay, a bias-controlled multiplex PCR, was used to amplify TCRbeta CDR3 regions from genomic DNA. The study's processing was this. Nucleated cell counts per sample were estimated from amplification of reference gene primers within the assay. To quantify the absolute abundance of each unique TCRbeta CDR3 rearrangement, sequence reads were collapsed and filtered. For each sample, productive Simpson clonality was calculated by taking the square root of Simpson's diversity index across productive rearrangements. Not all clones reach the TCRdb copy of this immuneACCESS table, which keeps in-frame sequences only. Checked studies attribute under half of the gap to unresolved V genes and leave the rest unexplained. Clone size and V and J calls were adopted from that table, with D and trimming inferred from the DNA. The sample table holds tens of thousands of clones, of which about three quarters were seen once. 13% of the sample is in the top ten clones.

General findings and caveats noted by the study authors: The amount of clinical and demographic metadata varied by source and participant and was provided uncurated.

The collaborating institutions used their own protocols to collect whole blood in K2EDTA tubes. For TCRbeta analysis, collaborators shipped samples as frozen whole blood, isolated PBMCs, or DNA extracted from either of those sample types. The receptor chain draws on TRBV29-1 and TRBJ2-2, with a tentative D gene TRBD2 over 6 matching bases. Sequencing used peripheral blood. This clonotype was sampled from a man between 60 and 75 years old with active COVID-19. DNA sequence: TGCAGCGGGGGGGTCGGGATTAACACCGGGGAGCTGTTTTTT. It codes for CSGGVGINTGELFF.